What follows are 12 T cell receptor beta chains derived from one specimen sequenced in a study of cytomegalovirus exposure and HLA in healthy donors. Primers included in the PCR were 60 Vbeta and 13 Jbeta primers. Sequencing was performed with immunoSEQ multiplex PCR; in TCRdb, only in-frame clones are kept and a portion is missing. The data contain more than 95,000 clones, around 67% of them singletons. Material for sequencing was PBMCs. The receptor set was obtained from a woman aged 50 to 65 in good health and CMV-seronegative.

The chain has TRBV27 and TRBJ2-2; 9 nucleotides agree with TRBD1. The CDR3 runs 14 residues. Looked up from germline, CDR1 is MNHEY and CDR2 is SMNVEV (reference sequence). V gave up 7 bases and J gave up 5 bases; unmatched junction bases: 5. CDR3 nucleotide sequence: TGTGCCAGCACCCGACAGGGGGGTACCGGGGAGCTGTTTTTT. Translated, it gives CASTRQGGTGELFF.

The chain carries TRBV28 and TRBJ1-2, with TRBD1 matching over 7 bases. The CDR3 runs to 15 residues. The junction had 8 bases not matched to a gene; V was cut back by 5 bases and J by 2 bases. Germline loops: CDR1 MDHEN, CDR2 SYDVKM. For the CDR3, the DNA is TGTGCCAGCAGTGAACAGGGGTATGAAAACTATGGCTACACCTTC. Protein: CASSEQGYENYGYTF.

The chain uses TRBV9 and TRBJ2-5; 13 nucleotides agree with TRBD2. The CDR3 has 16 amino acids. Trimming took 4 bases from V and 5 from J; bases not matched to a gene: 8. Germline V CDR1 and CDR2: SGDLS, YYNGEE. The CDR3 protein is CASSPYTSGGAETQYF. The CDR3 nucleotides are TGTGCCAGCAGCCCATACACTAGCGGGGGGGCGGAGACCCAGTACTTC.

V and J are TRBV19 and TRBJ1-2; no definite D call. The CDR3 has 13 amino acids. V was pared by 4 bases and J by 8 bases, with 14 bases between. Germline CDR1 LNHDA, CDR2 SQIVND (reference sequence). CDR3 sequence reads: CASSTARLRGYTF. The CDR3 coding sequence is TGTGCCAGTAGTACCGCGCGACTCCGGGGCTACACCTTC.

The chain is built from TRBV9 and TRBJ2-2; no reliable D call. CDR1 and CDR2 from the germline V gene are SGDLS and YYNGEE. This CDR3 contains 16 residues. V was trimmed by 0 bases and J by 0 bases, leaving 9 bases between them. CDR3 region: CASSVAVAANTGELFF. CDR3 DNA sequence: TGTGCCAGCAGCGTAGCAGTTGCGGCGAACACCGGGGAGCTGTTTTTT. Drawing the rest from reference TRBV9 and TRBJ2-2, the complete variable domain is DSGVTQTPKHLITATGQRVTLRCSPRSGDLSVYWYQQSLDQGLQFLIQYYNGEERAKGNILERFSAQQFPDLHSELNLSSLELGDSALYFCASSVAVAANTGELFFGEGSRLTVL.

The chain combines TRBV14 with TRBJ2-5; TRBD1 matches at 9 bases. The junction had 4 bases not matched to a gene; V was cut back by 4 bases and J by 7 bases. The germline V gene encodes CDR1 SGHDN and CDR2 FVKESK. CDR3 size: 13 residues. CDR3 sequence: CASSPRQGGTQYF. The CDR3 region has the DNA TGTGCCAGCAGCCCGAGACAGGGGGGGACCCAGTACTTC.

This clone appeared a few times. The chain uses TRBV6-5 and TRBJ2-7; D is unclear. This CDR3 spans 13 amino acids. The germline V and J ends were trimmed by 0 bases and 3 bases, with 6 bases remaining between them. Germline CDR1 reads MNHEY; CDR2 reads SVGAGI. The CDR3 is CASSYSTDYEQYF. CDR3 DNA sequence: TGTGCCAGCAGTTACTCGACTGACTACGAGCAGTACTTC.

The rearrangement joins TRBV27 to TRBJ1-3; the D gene is possibly TRBD1 (6 bases). CDR3 length: 14 residues. Trimming cost V 3 bases and J 11 bases, with 17 bases left between them. CDR1 MNHEY and CDR2 SMNVEV come from the germline V gene (reference sequence). The CDR3 DNA reads as TGTGCCAGCAGTTTCGGGGGGGCCTCCTTCCCCATATATTTT. Protein: CASSFGGASFPIYF.

This chain connects TRBV29-1 to TRBJ2-5; 7 positions agree with TRBD1. Germline-derived CDR1 and CDR2 are SQVTM and ANQGSEA. The CDR3 loop spans 12 amino acids. The V gene end was trimmed by 7 bases and the J gene end by 4 bases; junction bases not matched to a gene: 6. As DNA, the CDR3 is TGCAGCGCTGGAAGACAGGGAGAGACCCAGTACTTC. This encodes CSAGRQGETQYF.

The table lists this clone with a count of one. This chain joins TRBV7-8 and TRBJ2-7, with 7 bases lining up with TRBD1. CDR3 length: 14 amino acids. The V gene's germline CDR1 is SGHVS and CDR2 FQNEAQ. With 5 bases clipped from V and 0 bases from J, the junction kept 4 bases outside the gene matches. CDR3 bases: TGTGCCAGCAGCCCCTGGGACAGCTCCTACGAGCAGTACTTC. Translated, it gives CASSPWDSSYEQYF.

The chain combines TRBV5-1 with TRBJ2-1; 15 nucleotides line up with TRBD2. Germline loops: CDR1 SGHRS, CDR2 YFSETQ. The CDR3 totals 19 residues. Losses at the gene ends were 4 bases for V and 7 bases for J; bases not matched to a gene: 15. The CDR3 region has the DNA TGCGCCAGCAGCAGAACTATCCCCGGGACTAGCGGGGGGAATAATGAGCAGTTCTTC. Encoded protein: CASSRTIPGTSGGNNEQFF.

CDR3 DNA: TGTGCCAGAGAACAAGTCGATCAGCCCCAGCATTTT. Translated, it gives CAREQVDQPQHF. The V and J genes are TRBV27 and TRBJ1-5, with D hard to call. Germline V gives CDR1 MNHEY, CDR2 SMNVEV (reference sequence). This CDR3 spans 12 amino acids. V was cut by 9 bases and J by 5 bases, with 11 bases left in between.